This TCR beta chain appears in the sequencing data of a study of blood T cell repertoires in COVID-19. Method: immunoSEQ multiplex PCR; TCRdb's copy keeps in-frame clones and lacks some. Found here are about 220,000 clones, about 90% of them singletons; the top ten hold about 1.9%. On this clone: The same CDR3 arises from other DNA sequences in this sample as well.

The CDR3 totals 13 residues. Germline CDR1 and CDR2: SEHNR and FQNEAQ (reference sequence). Unmatched junction bases numbered 3, after V lost 5 bases and J lost 5 bases. Specimen: peripheral blood. This clonotype was sampled from a man in his forties or fifties with active or convalescent COVID-19. V gene TRBV7-9 combines with J gene TRBJ1-5; 7 positions match TRBD1. This chain's CDR3 is CASSVQGDQPQHF. CDR3 bases: TGTGCCAGCAGCGTTCAGGGGGATCAGCCCCAGCATTTT. The whole variable domain, filled in from reference TRBV7-9 and TRBJ1-5, reads DTGVSQNPRHKITKRGQNVTFRCDPISEHNRLYWYRQTLGQGPEFLTYFQNEAQLEKSRLLSDRFSAERPKGSFSTLEIQRTEQGDSAMYLCASSVQGDQPQHFGDGTRLSIL.